Listed here are 16 T cell receptor beta chains from one sample, sequenced in a study of cytomegalovirus exposure and HLA in healthy donors. Primers: 60 Vbeta forward and 13 Jbeta reverse. Using immunoSEQ multiplex PCR, the repertoire was profiled, and TCRdb retains in-frame clones only, with some absent. The sample includes 75,000 or so clones, 66% of them seen just once. Sequencing was done on a sample of PBMCs. These receptors all come from a man in his forties or fifties in good health and CMV-seropositive.

This chain connects TRBV10-3 to TRBJ2-2; tentatively, D is TRBD1 (6 bases). The germline V gene encodes CDR1 ENHRY and CDR2 SYGVKD. V was clipped by 10 bases and J by 3 bases, with 15 bases between them. The CDR3 is 14 amino acids. The CDR3 region is CATGQTGDTGELFF. CDR3 coding DNA: TGTGCCACTGGACAGACTGGGGACACCGGGGAGCTGTTTTTT.

The chain carries TRBV5-1 and TRBJ2-3; D call uncertain. Germline V CDR1 and CDR2: SGHRS, YFSETQ. The CDR3 contains 15 residues. Trimming shortened V by 2 bases and J by 0 bases, and 10 bases separated the two germline ends. The CDR3 loop reads CASSFIFSSTDTQYF. The CDR3 nucleotides are TGCGCCAGCAGCTTTATATTTTCTAGCACAGATACGCAGTATTTT. Full variable domain (rest looked up from reference TRBV5-1 and TRBJ2-3): KAGVTQTPRYLIKTRGQQVTLSCSPISGHRSVSWYQQTPGQGLQFLFEYFSETQRNKGNFPGRFSGRQFSNSRSEMNVSTLELGDSALYLCASSFIFSSTDTQYFGPGTRLTVL.

V and J are TRBV27 and TRBJ1-2, with no clear D. The V end was cut by 3 bases, the J end by 8 bases, with 22 bases between. Germline V gene data show CDR1 as MNHEY and CDR2 as SMNVEV (reference sequence). The length of the CDR3 is 16 residues. CDR3: CASSLGSFPGRFGYTF. The CDR3 bases are TGTGCCAGCAGTTTGGGGAGTTTCCCCGGACGGTTCGGCTACACCTTC.

This chain connects TRBV7-9 to TRBJ2-5; the D gene is possibly TRBD2 (5 bases). CDR3 length: 13 amino acids. V lost 5 bases to trimming and J lost 2 bases, with 9 bases between them. Germline V gene sequence: CDR1 SEHNR, CDR2 FQNEAQ (reference sequence). CDR3 DNA: TGTGCCAGCAGCGCGCCGGGACAAGAGACCCAGTACTTC. Protein product: CASSAPGQETQYF.

The V and J genes are TRBV28 and TRBJ2-7; 7 bases align to TRBD1. Germline CDR1 and CDR2: MDHEN and SYDVKM. Trimming took 10 bases from V and 2 from J; bases not matched to a gene: 5. The CDR3 has 12 residues. CDR3 sequence: CATWDSTYEQYF. The CDR3 DNA sequence: TGTGCCACCTGGGACAGCACCTACGAGCAGTACTTC.

The sample holds a few counts of this clone. The J gene is TRBJ2-3, the V gene TRBV4-1; D may be TRBD2 (7 bases). Trimming pared 1 base from V and 5 bases from J, leaving 13 bases between. Germline-derived CDR1 and CDR2 are MGHRA and YSYEKL. There are 15 residues in the CDR3. The CDR3 nucleotides read TGCGCCAGCAGCCAAGTTGGGGGGGCGGGAGATACGCAGTATTTT. This codes for CASSQVGGAGDTQYF.

The chain uses TRBV6-5 and TRBJ2-7; D perhaps matches TRBD1 (6 bases). The V gene's germline CDR1 is MNHEY and CDR2 SVGAGI. The CDR3 length is 14 residues. Trimming removed 6 bases from V and 4 bases from J, with 16 bases in between. CDR3 sequence (DNA): TGTGCCAGCAGCTACAGAGAACAGGGATACGAGCAGTACTTC. It translates to CASSYREQGYEQYF.

This rearrangement joins TRBV7-9 to TRBJ2-7; tentatively, D is TRBD2 (7 bases). Germline V CDR1 and CDR2: SEHNR, FQNEAQ (reference sequence). This CDR3 comprises 14 residues. With 3 bases removed from V and 4 bases from J, the gap between germline ends came to 13 bases. Written as DNA, the CDR3 is TGTGCCAGCAGCTTTAGGGGGGGAGATTACGAGCAGTACTTC. Translation: CASSFRGGDYEQYF.

The V call is TRBV19, the J call TRBJ1-1; TRBD1 might be the D (6 bases). The CDR3 has 14 residues. Germline CDR1 and CDR2: LNHDA and SQIVND (reference sequence). Trimming removed 5 bases at V and 6 bases at J, with 16 bases between. CDR3: CASSFNRVGAEAFF. In nucleotides, the CDR3 is TGTGCCAGTAGTTTTAACAGGGTAGGAGCTGAAGCTTTCTTT.

This clone was seen only a few times. The rearrangement joins TRBV10-3 to TRBJ2-7, with no clear D. There are 14 residues in the CDR3. Germline V gene sequence: CDR1 ENHRY, CDR2 SYGVKD. Trimming cost V 3 bases and J 4 bases, with 13 bases left between them. The CDR3 DNA is TGTGCCATCAGTGACGGAGCCTTCGGTTACGAGCAGTACTTC. Encoded protein: CAISDGAFGYEQYF.

This sequence joins TRBV6-5 and TRBJ2-5, with TRBD1 matching 10 bases. The CDR3 is 15 amino acids. Germline CDR1 and CDR2: MNHEY and SVGAGI. Trimming took 6 bases from V and 3 from J; bases not matched to a gene: 7. This CDR3 reads CASRRPGQGKETQYF. The CDR3 nucleotides read TGTGCCAGCAGACGGCCGGGACAGGGGAAAGAGACCCAGTACTTC.

The chain carries TRBV19 and TRBJ1-5; a possible D gene is TRBD1 (6 bases). This CDR3 comprises 17 residues. V was shortened by 5 bases and J by 9 bases, with 26 bases between the two germline ends. Per the germline V gene, CDR1 is LNHDA and CDR2 is SQIVND (reference sequence). CDR3 loop: CASSHPLDGLGGLPQHF. The CDR3 region has the DNA TGTGCCAGTAGTCATCCCCTGGACGGACTAGGGGGTTTGCCCCAGCATTTT.

This clone was seen at least ten times. This chain links TRBV6-6 with TRBJ1-5, with D maybe TRBD1 (6 bases). CDR3 length: 15 residues. Trimming took 6 bases from V and 2 from J, leaving 14 bases between them. Germline CDR1 is MNHNY and CDR2 is SVGAGI (reference sequence). DNA of the CDR3: TGTGCCAGCAGAACTACAGGGTTGGGCAATCAGCCCCAGCATTTT. This codes for CASRTTGLGNQPQHF.

V and J are TRBV11-2 and TRBJ1-1; the D is unclear. Germline V gene sequence: CDR1 SGHAT, CDR2 FQNNGV. V gave up 0 bases and J gave up 1 base, with 3 bases separating them. CDR3 length equals 13 residues. In DNA, the CDR3 is TGTGCCAGCAGCTTAGAGCGGAACACTGAAGCTTTCTTT. Translation gives CASSLERNTEAFF.

This rearrangement joins TRBV4-2 to TRBJ1-4, with a tentative D call TRBD1 (5 bases). The ends were cut back, 4 bases at V and 5 bases at J, with 11 bases in the middle. The CDR3 contains 14 residues. Germline V gives CDR1 LGHNA, CDR2 YNFKEQ. The CDR3 nucleotides read TGTGCCAGCAGCCTTCAACAGGCAAATGAAAAACTGTTTTTT. It encodes CASSLQQANEKLFF.

The rearrangement links TRBV5-4 to TRBJ1-2; no reliable D call. Between the trimmed V and J ends, which lost 0 bases and 2 bases, there was a span of 8 bases. Germline CDR1 reads SGHNT; CDR2 reads YYREEE (reference sequence). The CDR3 consists of 14 residues. In DNA form, the CDR3 reads TGTGCCAGCAGCTTGGCCTTGGCCAACTATGGCTACACCTTC. This encodes CASSLALANYGYTF. The variable domain in full, completed from reference TRBV5-4 and TRBJ1-2, reads ETGVTQSPTHLIKTRGQQVTLRCSSQSGHNTVSWYQQALGQGPQFIFQYYREEENGRGNFPPRFSGLQFPNYSSELNVNALELDDSALYLCASSLALANYGYTFGSGTRLTVV.